This T cell receptor (beta chain) derives from a study of T cells in tuberculosis. Study context: In South Africa, adults with active tuberculosis were compared with IGRA-negative and latently infected IGRA-positive adolescents. Blood was taken before or within 7 days of anti-tuberculosis therapy. Study-wide findings and caveats: GEM motif frequencies gave over 60% accuracy; the GMM repertoire gave almost 90%.

Time point described: new active TB diagnosis, blood taken before or within 7 days of starting treatment. Worth noting for this clone: Its matching antigen is unknown.

Here immunoSEQ multiplex PCR was the method, and the copy in TCRdb shows in-frame clones only, minus some. In the table there are about 5,500 clones, 97% of which are singletons. Germline loops: CDR1 LNHDA, CDR2 SQIVND (reference sequence). This CDR3 contains 13 residues. Deletions cut 3 bases from V and 13 bases from J, with 13 bases between. The specimen comprised PBMCs, sampled at tuberculosis diagnosis. This chain joins TRBV19 and TRBJ1-6; D remains ambiguous. The sequence derives from an adult with tuberculosis. CDR3 loop: CASSIQPPGPLHF. The CDR3 DNA reads TGTGCCAGTAGTATTCAGCCCCCGGGGCCCCTCCACTTT.